The clone carrying this TCR beta chain appeared many times. The antigen is not known. The V gene's germline CDR1 is MDHEN and CDR2 SYDVKM. This CDR3 spans 14 amino acids. Germline trimming cut 5 bases from V and 4 bases from J; bases unmatched to any gene: 5. The data stem from a study of T cell repertoires in cytomegalovirus infection. Study as a whole: Based on public TCR beta signatures, there were indications of CMV infection and of a matching HLA type.

TCRdb processed the reads anew with MiXCR; each CDR3 protein has one entry. The sample records 200,000 to 300,000 distinct CDR3 sequences, about an eighth being singletons. Points from the study as a whole: CMV carriers with the relevant HLA were identified by cumulative public TCR beta family frequency. Clonotypes of TCR beta that were HLA-C-restricted and CMV-specific dominated the ex vivo response.

The sample was PBMCs. V usage is TRBV28 and J usage is TRBJ1-5; 7 nucleotides agree with TRBD1. The sequence was collected from a human donor in good health (CMV status not recorded). Some clones in this sample may be carry-over from other donors' samples. The CDR3 region has the DNA TGTGCCAGCAGTCAAGACAGGGTTAATCAGCCCCAGCATTTT. Protein product: CASSQDRVNQPQHF.